This T cell receptor (beta chain) was recovered during a study of molecular identifiers for immune sequencing clone quantification. The V and J ends lost 0 bases and 0 bases, in that order; junction bases with no gene match: 11. The CDR3 is 19 amino acids. TCRdb reprocessed the PCR reads with MiXCR, giving one entry per CDR3 protein. This sample has 45,000 to 55,000 distinct CDR3 sequences, with approximately 34% found just once. This receptor was taken from a human donor in good health. Some libraries in this study had Jurkat cell RNA spiked in. Sequencing was done on a sample of naive CD8+ T cells from blood, with Jurkat cell RNA spiked in. Subset: FACS-sorted CD8+CD4-CCR7+CD45RA+ naive T cells. The rearrangement uses TRBV23-1 and TRBJ2-1; 7 bases are shared with TRBD1. TRBV23-1 is an open reading frame, and its role is uncertain. The CDR3 loop is CASSQSQGVAQSSYNEQFF. The CDR3 nucleotides are TGCGCCAGCAGTCAATCGCAGGGGGTAGCGCAGAGCTCCTACAATGAGCAGTTCTTC.